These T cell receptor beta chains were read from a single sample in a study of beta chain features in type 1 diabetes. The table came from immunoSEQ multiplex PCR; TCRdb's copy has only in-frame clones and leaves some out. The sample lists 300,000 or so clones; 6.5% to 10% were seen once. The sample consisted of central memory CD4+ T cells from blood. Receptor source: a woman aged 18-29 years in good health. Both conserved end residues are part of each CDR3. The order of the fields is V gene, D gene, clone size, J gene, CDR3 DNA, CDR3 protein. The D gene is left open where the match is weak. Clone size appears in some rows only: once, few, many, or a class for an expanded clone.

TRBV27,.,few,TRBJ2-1,TGTGCCAGCAGTTTAGGGAGGAGCTCCTACAATGAGCAGTTCTTC,CASSLGRSSYNEQFF
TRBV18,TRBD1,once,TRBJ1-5,TGTGCCAGCTCCCCCGACAGGGTTACTCAGCCCCAGCATTTT,CASSPDRVTQPQHF
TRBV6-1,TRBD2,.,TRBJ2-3,TGTGCCAGCAGTGATGGGTTAGCGGGAGTAGATACGCAGTATTTT,CASSDGLAGVDTQYF
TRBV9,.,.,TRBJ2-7,TGTGCCAGCAGCGCGTACGAGCAGCCATCCTACGAGCAGTACTTC,CASSAYEQPSYEQYF
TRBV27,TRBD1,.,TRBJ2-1,TGTGCCAGCAGTTCACCCGGGACAGGGGTGGGGAATGAGCAGTTCTTC,CASSSPGTGVGNEQFF
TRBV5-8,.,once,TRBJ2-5,TGTGCCAGCAGCCAAGAAGACGGAAGAAGGGAGACCCAGTACTTC,CASSQEDGRRETQYF
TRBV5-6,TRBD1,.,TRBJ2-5,TGTGCCAGCAGCTTGGTATCCGGGACAGGGCGTTTTGGGGAGACCCAGTACTTC,CASSLVSGTGRFGETQYF
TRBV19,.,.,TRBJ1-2,TGTGCCAGTATGTCACAGAACTATGGCTACACCTTC,CASMSQNYGYTF
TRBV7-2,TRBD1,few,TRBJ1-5,TGTGCCAGCAGCTCAGGGGGGGGTACGAATCAGCCCCAGCATTTT,CASSSGGGTNQPQHF
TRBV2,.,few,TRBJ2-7,TGTGCCAGCCACTCGGACAGCTCCTACGAGCAGTACTTC,CASHSDSSYEQYF
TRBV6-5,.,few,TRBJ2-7,TGTGCCAGCAGTTACTCAGGCGGGGGCATGTACGAGCAGTACTTC,CASSYSGGGMYEQYF
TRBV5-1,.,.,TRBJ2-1,TGCGCCAGCAGCTTGAGAGTTGACCCAAACAATGAGCAGTTCTTC,CASSLRVDPNNEQFF
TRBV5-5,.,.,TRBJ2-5,TGTGCCAGCAGCTTGGAGAGGGCCCAAGAGACCCAGTACTTC,CASSLERAQETQYF
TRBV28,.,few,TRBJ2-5,TGTGCCAGCAGAATCATGGGGGAGACCCAGTACTTC,CASRIMGETQYF
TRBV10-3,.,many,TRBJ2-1,TGTGCCATCACCAGGACCCTACGGGATGAGCAGTTCTTC,CAITRTLRDEQFF
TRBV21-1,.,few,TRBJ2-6,TGTGCCAGCAGCAAACGACTAGCGCCCAACTCTGGGGCCAACGTCCTGACTTTC,CASSKRLAPNSGANVLTF
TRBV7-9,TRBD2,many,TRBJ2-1,TGTGCCAGCAGCCCACGGGGCGGGAGTGCCTACAATGAGCAGTTCTTC,CASSPRGGSAYNEQFF
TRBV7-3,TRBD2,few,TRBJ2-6,TGTGCCAGCAGCCCACGCCCCCTTACTAGCGCTGGGGCCAACGTCCTGACTTTC,CASSPRPLTSAGANVLTF
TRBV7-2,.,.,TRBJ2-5,TGTGCCAGCAGCTTACGGCTTGCGGCAGGGGAGGGAGAGACCCAGTACTTC,CASSLRLAAGEGETQYF
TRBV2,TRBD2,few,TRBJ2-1,TGTGCCAGCAGGGGAATTCCGGGAGGCTCCTACAATGAGCAGTTCTTC,CASRGIPGGSYNEQFF
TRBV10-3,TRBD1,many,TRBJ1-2,TGTGCCATCAGTGACGCGGACAGGTTAGATGGCTACACCTTC,CAISDADRLDGYTF
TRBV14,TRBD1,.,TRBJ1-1,TGTGCCAGCAGCACTTACAAGGGGGCGCGCACTGAAGCTTTCTTT,CASSTYKGARTEAFF
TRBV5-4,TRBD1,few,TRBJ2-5,TGTGCCAGCAGCCCCTCCGGGACAGTGAAAGAGACCCAGTACTTC,CASSPSGTVKETQYF
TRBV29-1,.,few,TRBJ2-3,TGCAGCGCCAGGGGCGGAGATACGCAGTATTTT,CSARGGDTQYF
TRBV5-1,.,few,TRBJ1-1,TGCGCCAGCAGCCCGAGCAGGGCCGGGGGGAACACTGAAGCTTTCTTT,CASSPSRAGGNTEAFF
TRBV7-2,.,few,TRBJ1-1,TGTGCCAGCAGCTTACTGCGGAACACTGAAGCTTTCTTT,CASSLLRNTEAFF
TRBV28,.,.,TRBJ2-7,TGTGCCAGCAGTTTGTCAGGAGCGACCTACTACGAGCAGTACTTC,CASSLSGATYYEQYF
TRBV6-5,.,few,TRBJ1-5,TGTGCCAGCAGTTACTGGACAATAGATCAGCCCCAGCATTTT,CASSYWTIDQPQHF
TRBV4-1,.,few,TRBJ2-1,TGCGCCAGCAGCCCGCCTTCAAATGAGCAGTTCTTC,CASSPPSNEQFF
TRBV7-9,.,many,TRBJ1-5,TGTGCCAGCAGCTTAGTCGGCAATCAGCCCCAGCATTTT,CASSLVGNQPQHF
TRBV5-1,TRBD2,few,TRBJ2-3,TGCGCCAGCAACCCCGGACTAGTTAGCACAGATACGCAGTATTTT,CASNPGLVSTDTQYF
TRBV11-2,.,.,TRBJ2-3,TGTGCCAGCACGGAGGGAACTAGCACAGATACGCAGTATTTT,CASTEGTSTDTQYF
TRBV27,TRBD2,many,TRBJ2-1,TGTGCCAGCAGAATCTCTGGGACTAGCGGGAGACAGTTCTTC,CASRISGTSGRQFF
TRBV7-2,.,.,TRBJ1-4,TGTGCCAGCACCCTATTTGCAACTAATGAAAAACTGTTTTTT,CASTLFATNEKLFF
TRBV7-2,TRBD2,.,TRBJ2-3,TGTGCCAGCAGCTTATTGTGGTCTGGACTAGCGGTAACGGCAGATACGCAGTATTTT,CASSLLWSGLAVTADTQYF
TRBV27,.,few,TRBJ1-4,TGTGCCAGCGCTCGGGTTTCAACTAATGAAAAACTGTTTTTT,CASARVSTNEKLFF
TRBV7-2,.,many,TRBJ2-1,TGTGCCAGCAGCGAAAGGAGGTTCAATGAGCAGTTCTTC,CASSERRFNEQFF
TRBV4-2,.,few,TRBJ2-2,TGTGCCAGCAGCCGCCCCGACAGGACGAACACCGGGGAGCTGTTTTTT,CASSRPDRTNTGELFF
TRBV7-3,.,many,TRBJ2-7,TGTGCCAGCAGCTTAACGTGGCAGCCAGGAGATTCCTACGAGCAGTACTTC,CASSLTWQPGDSYEQYF
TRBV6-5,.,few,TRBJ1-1,TGTGCCAGCAGACCCCTCGACAAGAACACTGAAGCTTTCTTT,CASRPLDKNTEAFF
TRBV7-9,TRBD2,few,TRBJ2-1,TGTGCCAGCAGCTTCCGCCGGACTAGCGGGTACAATGAGCAGTTCTTC,CASSFRRTSGYNEQFF
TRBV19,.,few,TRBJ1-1,TGTGCCAGTAGTATCCGAGAGAATCTGGCGGGAGCTTTCTTT,CASSIRENLAGAFF
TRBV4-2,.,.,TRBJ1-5,TGTGCCAGCAGCCAAGGCGCCAATCAGCCCCAGCATTTT,CASSQGANQPQHF
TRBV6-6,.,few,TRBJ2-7,TGTGCCAGCAGCCTAACTGGGACTGGCCCCTACGAGCAGTACTTC,CASSLTGTGPYEQYF
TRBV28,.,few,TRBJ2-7,TGTGCCACAAGAGGAGGGTACGAGCAGTACTTC,CATRGGYEQYF
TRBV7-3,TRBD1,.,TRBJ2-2,TGTGCCAGCAGCCCCCGGACAGGGGCTCCCGGGGAGCTGTTTTTT,CASSPRTGAPGELFF
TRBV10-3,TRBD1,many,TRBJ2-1,TGTGCCATCAGTGTATCACAGGGGGACAATGAGCAGTTCTTC,CAISVSQGDNEQFF
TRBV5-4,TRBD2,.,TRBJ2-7,TGTGCCACGATGACCGGGACTAGCAAAGACGAGCAGTACTTC,CATMTGTSKDEQYF
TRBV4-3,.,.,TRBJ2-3,TGCGCCAGCAGCCAAGAGGTTTGGACCGGCAAAATTACGCAGTATTTT,CASSQEVWTGKITQYF
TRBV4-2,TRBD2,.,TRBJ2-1,TGTGCCAGCAGCCAAGAAAGGACTAGCGGGAGAAATGAGCAGTTCTTC,CASSQERTSGRNEQFF
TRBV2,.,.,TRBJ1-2,TGTGCCAGCGTAGCCTCTAACTATGGCTACACCTTC,CASVASNYGYTF
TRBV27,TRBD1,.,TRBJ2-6,TGTGCCAGCAGTGCCGGGACAGGCTACTCTGGGGCCAACGTCCTGACTTTC,CASSAGTGYSGANVLTF
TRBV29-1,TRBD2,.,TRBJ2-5,TGCAGCGTCGGAACTAGCGGAAATAACTATGCGGGGGGGCAAGAGACCCAGTACTTC,CSVGTSGNNYAGGQETQYF
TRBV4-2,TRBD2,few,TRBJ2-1,TGTGCCAGCAGCTTAGCTACTAGCGGGAGTGGGAATGAGCAGTTCTTC,CASSLATSGSGNEQFF
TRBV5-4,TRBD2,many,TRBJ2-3,TGTGCCAGCAGCTCACCGGGACTAGCGAATACGCAGTATTTT,CASSSPGLANTQYF
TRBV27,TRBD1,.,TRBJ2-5,TGTGCCAGCAGTCCTTTTGTCCAATTTGGGACAGGGTATAGAGAGACCCAGTACTTC,CASSPFVQFGTGYRETQYF
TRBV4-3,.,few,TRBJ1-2,TGCGCCAGCAGCCCCCGGACAGTCAGCGGGGGCTACACCTTC,CASSPRTVSGGYTF
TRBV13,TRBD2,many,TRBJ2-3,TGTGCCAGCAGCCCTACACCGGGACTAGCAGTTTCCACAGATACGCAGTATTTT,CASSPTPGLAVSTDTQYF
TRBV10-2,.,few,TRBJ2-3,TGCGCCAGCAGTTTAATGCAGGATACGCAGTATTTT,CASSLMQDTQYF
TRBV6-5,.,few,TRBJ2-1,TGTGCCAGCAGGAAGACAGACGGATACAATGAGCAGTTCTTC,CASRKTDGYNEQFF